These 22 T cell receptor beta chains share one sample of origin, sequenced in a study of response to subunit inactivated influenza vaccine. TCRdb reprocessed the RT-PCR reads with MiXCR, giving one entry per CDR3 protein. The repertoire holds 540,000 or so distinct CDR3 sequences, with approximately 12% as singletons. The specimen was PBMCs from blood, collected about 40 days after vaccination. The receptors come from a man in his fifties who received an inactivated influenza vaccine.

This clonotype was seen only a few times. The rearrangement links TRBV29-1 to TRBJ2-1; TRBD2 agrees at 12 bases. The trim removed 4 bases at V and 6 bases at J, leaving 7 bases unmatched. The CDR3 loop spans 15 amino acids. Germline V gene sequence: CDR1 SQVTM, CDR2 ANQGSEA. The CDR3 reads CSVGGLAGGGNEQFF. The CDR3 DNA is TGCAGCGTTGGGGGTCTAGCGGGAGGGGGCAATGAGCAGTTCTTC.

This clonotype was recorded many times. The chain is built from TRBV7-9 and TRBJ2-1; 8 positions agree with TRBD2. Germline trimming cut 4 bases from V and 4 bases from J; bases unmatched to any gene: 3. CDR1 SEHNR and CDR2 FQNEAQ come from the germline V gene (reference sequence). The CDR3 is 14 amino acids. CDR3 sequence reads: CASSSGTRYNEQFF. The DNA for the CDR3 is TGTGCCAGCAGCTCCGGGACTAGGTACAATGAGCAGTTCTTC.

This clonotype has more than one count but fewer than ten. This chain joins TRBV28 and TRBJ2-4, with TRBD1 identical over 9 bases. V was clipped by 4 bases and J by 3 bases; unmatched bases: 7. This CDR3 region has 16 residues. Germline values: CDR1 MDHEN, CDR2 SYDVKM. CDR3 loop: CASSSTGGLFKNIQYF. CDR3 bases: TGTGCCAGCAGTTCGACAGGGGGTCTCTTCAAAAACATTCAGTACTTC.

The V call is TRBV5-1, the J call TRBJ2-2; D is possibly TRBD1 (5 bases). From germline, CDR1 is SGHRS and CDR2 YFSETQ. CDR3 length: 16 residues. V lost 1 base and J 2 bases, leaving 12 bases between the germline ends. In DNA, the CDR3 is TGCGCCAGCAGCTTGAGTGGTGACAGAAACACCGGGGAGCTGTTTTTT. Its translation is CASSLSGDRNTGELFF. Full variable domain (missing parts from reference TRBV5-1 and TRBJ2-2): KAGVTQTPRYLIKTRGQQVTLSCSPISGHRSVSWYQQTPGQGLQFLFEYFSETQRNKGNFPGRFSGRQFSNSRSEMNVSTLELGDSALYLCASSLSGDRNTGELFFGEGSRLTVL.

The chain recombines TRBV20-1 with TRBJ2-1; 7 bases align to TRBD1. Trimming took 5 bases from V and 4 from J; bases not matched to a gene: 11. The length of the CDR3 is 15 residues. Germline V gene data show CDR1 as DFQATT and CDR2 as SNEGSKA (reference sequence). The CDR3 DNA follows: TGCAGTGCTGTCCTCAGCACACAGGGGTACAATGAGCAGTTCTTC. This translates into CSAVLSTQGYNEQFF.

There are a few counts of this clonotype. This chain links TRBV9 with TRBJ2-3; D is possibly TRBD1 (6 bases). V was pared by 0 bases and J by 1 base, with 12 bases between. The CDR3 sequence is 16 residues long. Per germline, CDR1 SGDLS and CDR2 YYNGEE. The CDR3 reads CASSVEGRGRTDTQYF. The CDR3 coding sequence is TGTGCCAGCAGCGTAGAGGGCAGGGGCCGCACAGATACGCAGTATTTT.

This clonotype was found a few times. The gene calls are TRBV12-3 or TRBV12-4 and TRBJ2-1; 7 nucleotides line up with TRBD2. V lost 3 bases to trimming and J lost 7 bases; unmatched junction nucleotides: 12. CDR3 size: 16 residues. The CDR3 reads CASSFPKAGFGNEQFF. The CDR3 region has the DNA TGTGCCAGCAGTTTCCCTAAAGCGGGATTTGGAAATGAGCAGTTCTTC.

This clonotype was counted at least ten times. V is TRBV20-1 and J is TRBJ2-5, with D possibly matching TRBD1 (5 bases). The CDR3 spans 13 residues. V gave up 3 bases and J gave up 5 bases, with 13 bases separating them. Germline CDR1 is DFQATT and CDR2 is SNEGSKA (reference sequence). CDR3 bases: TGCAGTGCTAGCAGGGTTGTCGGGGAGACCCAGTACTTC. It is translated as CSASRVVGETQYF.

Many counts were recorded for this clonotype. The gene calls are TRBV29-1 and TRBJ2-2; 7 bases are shared with TRBD1. The CDR3 loop spans 15 amino acids. CDR1 is SQVTM and CDR2 is ANQGSEA in the germline V gene. J was trimmed by 2 bases and V by 6 bases; bases with no gene match: 9. CDR3 coding DNA: TGCAGCGTCGCGACCGGGACAGTTAACACCGGGGAGCTGTTTTTT. Protein product: CSVATGTVNTGELFF.

This clonotype was counted between two and nine times. The chain carries TRBV29-1 and TRBJ2-1; D is possibly TRBD2 (6 bases). Trimming pared 0 bases from V and 4 bases from J, leaving 25 bases between. Germline V CDR1 and CDR2: SQVTM, ANQGSEA. This CDR3 spans 19 amino acids. CDR3 sequence (DNA): TGCAGCGTTGAAGATGCGGGGTTGCTCGTCGGTTGGCTTTACAATGAGCAGTTCTTC. Translated: CSVEDAGLLVGWLYNEQFF.

The chain links TRBV25-1 to TRBJ2-7, with 8 nucleotides matching TRBD2. Germline CDR1 is MGHDK and CDR2 is SYGVNS. V shed 5 bases, J shed 3 bases, and the junction held 9 bases outside the gene matches. The CDR3 has 15 residues. This CDR3 reads CASSKAGTSLYEQYF. The CDR3 DNA sequence: TGTGCCAGCAGTAAAGCCGGGACTAGTCTCTACGAGCAGTACTTC.

This clonotype came up a few times. V and J are TRBV20-1 and TRBJ2-5; D ambiguous. CDR1 is DFQATT, CDR2 SNEGSKA, per germline (reference sequence). This CDR3 comprises 13 residues. Between the trimmed V and J ends, which lost 8 bases and 2 bases, there was a span of 15 bases. The CDR3: CSKKGPGQETQYF. The DNA for the CDR3 is TGCAGTAAGAAAGGGCCCGGGCAAGAGACCCAGTACTTC.

This clonotype was detected ten times or more. The chain couples TRBV10-3 to TRBJ1-1; maybe TRBD1 (5 bases). The CDR3 runs 13 residues. Germline values: CDR1 ENHRY, CDR2 SYGVKD. V was pared by 4 bases and J by 3 bases, with 9 bases between. The CDR3 nucleotides are TGTGCCATCAGTGGGGGGGATGACACTGAAGCTTTCTTT. It encodes CAISGGDDTEAFF.

This clonotype has at least ten counts. The chain employs TRBV10-3 and TRBJ2-2; D is perhaps TRBD1 (6 bases). Germline V CDR1 and CDR2: ENHRY, SYGVKD. CDR3 length: 17 residues. The V end lost 6 bases, the J end lost 1 base, and 18 bases lay between the germline ends. In nucleotides, the CDR3 is TGTGCCATCAGGGCTTTCCTGACAGGCGAGAACACCGGGGAGCTGTTTTTT. It yields the protein CAIRAFLTGENTGELFF.

This clonotype has more than one count but fewer than ten. The CDR3 loop reads CASSSLTGGQETQYF. The CDR3 region has the DNA TGCGCCAGCAGCTCTCTTACAGGGGGCCAAGAGACCCAGTACTTC. The rearrangement joins TRBV5-1 to TRBJ2-5, with 8 bases that match TRBD1. The junction had 5 bases not matched to a gene; V was cut back by 3 bases and J by 1 base. This CDR3 has 15 residues. The germline V gene has CDR1 SGHRS and CDR2 YFSETQ.

V gene TRBV19 combines with J gene TRBJ2-1; unclear D gene. V dropped 7 bases and J dropped 2 bases, with 12 bases sitting between them. This CDR3 has 14 residues. CDR1 and CDR2 from the germline V gene are LNHDA and SQIVND (reference sequence). The chain's CDR3 is CASTFRSAYNEQFF. Written as DNA, the CDR3 is TGTGCCAGTACGTTTAGGTCCGCCTACAATGAGCAGTTCTTC.

This clonotype was recorded many times. The V gene is TRBV7-2, the J gene TRBJ2-5; D gene ambiguous. CDR3 length equals 13 residues. Germline CDR1 is SGHTA and CDR2 is FQGNSA. Trimming removed 4 bases from V and 2 bases from J, with 8 bases in between. The CDR3 region is CASSYSPQETQYF. The CDR3 nucleotides are TGTGCCAGCAGCTACAGTCCACAAGAGACCCAGTACTTC.

This clonotype has more than one count but fewer than ten. The chain employs TRBV7-2 and TRBJ2-4, with unresolved D. Germline CDR1 SGHTA, CDR2 FQGNSA. Trimming took off 0 bases at V and 2 bases at J, with 20 bases between the two ends. The CDR3 contains 19 residues. CDR3 residues: CASSLASPGRLRTKNIQYF. The CDR3 DNA is TGTGCCAGCAGCTTAGCCTCCCCAGGTCGTCTTCGGACCAAAAACATTCAGTACTTC.

This clonotype was seen at least ten times. This chain links TRBV29-1 with TRBJ2-5; the D call may be TRBD1 or TRBD2 (5 bases each). The CDR3 is 13 residues long. Trimming removed 4 bases at V and 2 bases at J, with 11 bases between. Germline V CDR1 and CDR2: SQVTM, ANQGSEA. CDR3 DNA: TGCAGCGTTGGCCTGGGACGGCAAGAGACCCAGTACTTC. Translating gives CSVGLGRQETQYF.

The rearrangement joins TRBV12-3 or TRBV12-4 to TRBJ1-5, with 8 bases matching TRBD1. V was clipped by 0 bases and J by 6 bases; unmatched bases: 1. The CDR3 runs 14 residues. Written as DNA, the CDR3 is TGTGCCAGCAGTTTAGCGCAGGGGGCTCAGCCCCAGCATTTT. Amino acid sequence: CASSLAQGAQPQHF.

This chain connects TRBV20-1 to TRBJ1-5; a possible D gene is TRBD1 (6 bases). The CDR3 is 14 residues long. Germline V gene lookup returns CDR1 DFQATT and CDR2 SNEGSKA (reference sequence). The ends were cut back, 4 bases at V and 3 bases at J, with 13 bases in the middle. The CDR3 spells CSATVGDINQPQHF. The CDR3 DNA sequence: TGCAGTGCTACCGTTGGGGACATCAATCAGCCCCAGCATTTT.

This clonotype was counted ten times or more. The chain couples TRBV28 to TRBJ2-7, with 9 nucleotides matching TRBD1. The CDR3 loop spans 16 amino acids. The V gene end was trimmed by 6 bases and the J gene end by 1 base; junction bases not matched to a gene: 10. Germline CDR1 MDHEN, CDR2 SYDVKM. In DNA form, the CDR3 reads TGTGCCAGCAGCCTACACCTGACAGGGGGTTCCTACGAGCAGTACTTC. As protein: CASSLHLTGGSYEQYF.